These T cell receptor beta chains were read from a single sample in a study of T cell responses to AZD1222 COVID-19 vaccine. Assay: immunoSEQ multiplex PCR; the TCRdb copy retains only in-frame clones and omits some. The sample records 95,000 to 110,000 clones, 87% being singletons. Sequences were derived from peripheral blood, sampled 28 days after the second AZD1222 dose. The receptors come from an adult who received the AZD1222 COVID-19 vaccine. Each CDR3 is given with its conserved first and last residue. D genes are given only for firm matches.

D: NA
J: TRBJ2-7
V: TRBV7-9
CDR3: CASSPEGYEQYF

D: NA
J: TRBJ2-5
V: TRBV1
CDR3: CTSSQDHGETQYF

D: NA
J: TRBJ1-6
V: TRBV14
CDR3: CASSPRRQGDSPLHF

D: NA
J: TRBJ2-3
V: TRBV6-4
CDR3: CASSGSAGGTDTQYF

D: NA
J: TRBJ1-1
V: TRBV6-5
CDR3: CASQTGNTEAFF

D: NA
J: TRBJ1-1
V: TRBV27
CDR3: CASRLTRTTEAFF

D: NA
J: TRBJ1-4
V: TRBV15
CDR3: CATSSADPWATNEKLFF

D: NA
J: TRBJ2-3
V: TRBV29-1
CDR3: CSVESWGASTDTQYF

D: NA
J: TRBJ2-3
V: TRBV5-1
CDR3: CASSLPTRVDTQYF

D: TRBD1
J: TRBJ2-7
V: TRBV28
CDR3: CATQGQGYEQYF

D: TRBD1
J: TRBJ1-6
V: TRBV7-3
CDR3: CASSLRPHVRGTDNSPLHF

D: TRBD1
J: TRBJ2-1
V: TRBV18
CDR3: CASSPRTGVTYNEQFF

D: NA
J: TRBJ2-7
V: TRBV3-1/TRBV3-2
CDR3: CASSSFPGVEQYF

D: TRBD2
J: TRBJ2-3
V: TRBV6-4
CDR3: CASSTGGADTQYF

D: NA
J: TRBJ2-7
V: TRBV7-8
CDR3: CASSPRGAAYEQYF

D: NA
J: TRBJ2-6
V: TRBV2
CDR3: CASSAQGHPISGANVLTF

D: TRBD1
J: TRBJ2-5
V: TRBV10-2
CDR3: CASSDPGQGGRGETQYF

D: TRBD2
J: TRBJ2-5
V: TRBV19
CDR3: CASSPGLAGGSSGETQYF

D: TRBD1
J: TRBJ1-5
V: TRBV9
CDR3: CASSEGETGSNQPQHF

D: NA
J: TRBJ1-2
V: TRBV9
CDR3: CASSPQTEGYGYTF

D: TRBD2
J: TRBJ2-2
V: TRBV7-7
CDR3: CASSPGLFTGELFF